A selection of T cell receptor beta chains follows, all from one sample in a study of OX40 agonist ivuxolimab in advanced cancers. The protocol was immunoSEQ multiplex PCR, while the TCRdb copy is restricted to in-frame clones and leaves out a portion. Here the sample spans some 60,000 clones, 85% to 95% being singletons. Sequenced material: CD4+ or CD8+ T cells sorted from blood, taken in a trial of the OX40 agonist ivuxolimab. The receptors shown here come from an adult with an advanced solid tumor such as melanoma, head and neck, liver or kidney cancer. Both conserved end residues are part of each CDR3. The D gene is left open where the match is weak. Size tells how often a clone was seen (once, few, many) or the class of an expanded clone, and some rows leave it out.

once TRBJ1-5 TRBV29-1 TRBD1 CSVLGTGDQSAQHF TGCAGCGTCCTCGGGACAGGGGATCAATCAGCCCAGCATTTT
. TRBJ2-2 TRBV4-2 TRBD2 CASSQDRLAGTGELFF TGTGCCAGCAGCCAAGATCGCTTAGCGGGCACCGGGGAGCTGTTTTTT
. TRBJ1-2 TRBV7-9 . CASSSPARVYDYGYTF TGTGCCAGCAGCTCCCCAGCGAGGGTTTACGACTATGGCTACACCTTC
. TRBJ2-1 TRBV5-1 . CASSLEQGLYNEQFF TGCGCCAGCAGCTTGGAACAGGGATTATACAATGAGCAGTTCTTC
. TRBJ2-1 TRBV11-2 . CASSLLNSYNEQFF TGTGCCAGCAGCTTATTGAACTCCTACAATGAGCAGTTCTTC
. TRBJ2-3 TRBV9 . CASSVGGGATDTQYF TGTGCCAGCAGCGTAGGAGGGGGGGCCACAGATACGCAGTATTTT
. TRBJ2-3 TRBV10-2 . CASSEGVAATQYF TGCGCCAGCAGTGAGGGGGTCGCGGCGACGCAGTATTTT
. TRBJ2-3 TRBV29-1 . CSVDGLGIFDTQYF TGCAGCGTTGATGGACTGGGGATTTTCGATACGCAGTATTTT
. TRBJ2-5 TRBV2 . CASVEEGTEETQYF TGTGCCAGCGTCGAGGAGGGGACCGAAGAGACCCAGTACTTC
. TRBJ1-1 TRBV5-1 TRBD1 CASSLPGTGNTEAFF TGCGCCAGCAGCTTGCCCGGGACAGGGAACACTGAAGCTTTCTTT
. TRBJ2-1 TRBV5-4 TRBD2 CASSLWREIGNEQFF TGTGCCAGCAGCTTGTGGCGGGAGATCGGGAATGAGCAGTTCTTC
. TRBJ2-1 TRBV2 . CASSEGVAGAEGNEQFF TGTGCCAGCAGTGAAGGCGTTGCGGGCGCTGAGGGGAATGAGCAGTTCTTC
. TRBJ2-7 TRBV11-1 . CASSLDRISSYEQYF TGTGCCAGCAGCTTAGATAGGATTAGCTCCTACGAGCAGTACTTC
. TRBJ1-2 TRBV11-2 . CASSHGGNYGYTF TGTGCCAGCAGCCACGGGGGTAACTATGGCTACACCTTC
once TRBJ1-5 TRBV18 . CASSPNRDSSDQPQHF TGTGCCAGCTCACCCAACCGGGACTCCTCAGATCAGCCCCAGCATTTT
once TRBJ2-7 TRBV5-1 . CASSFELKTYEQYF TGCGCCAGCAGCTTCGAACTGAAGACCTACGAGCAGTACTTC
. TRBJ2-7 TRBV6-1 . CASSEGGPGEAPGEQYF TGTGCCAGCAGTGAAGGTGGGCCGGGAGAAGCCCCCGGCGAGCAGTACTTC
. TRBJ2-7 TRBV27 . CASSFNGPETPYEQYF TGTGCCAGCAGTTTCAACGGGCCCGAGACTCCCTACGAGCAGTACTTC
. TRBJ2-7 TRBV7-9 TRBD1 CASSSWDRGAGEQYF TGTGCCAGCAGCTCCTGGGACAGGGGGGCTGGCGAGCAGTACTTC
. TRBJ1-1 TRBV4-3 . CASSQDEQGVTEAFF TGCGCCAGCAGCCAAGATGAACAGGGAGTCACTGAAGCTTTCTTT
. TRBJ2-2 TRBV5-8 . CASSRGPNTGELFF TGTGCCAGCAGCCGCGGCCCGAACACCGGGGAGCTGTTTTTT
. TRBJ2-1 TRBV19 TRBD2 CASRLAGHYNEQFF TGTGCCAGTAGGCTAGCGGGCCACTACAATGAGCAGTTCTTC
. TRBJ2-2 TRBV9 . CASSATTGELFF TGTGCCAGCAGCGCAACGACCGGGGAGCTGTTTTTT
. TRBJ2-1 TRBV15 TRBD2 CATSRDWASGSHEQFF TGTGCCACCAGCAGAGACTGGGCTAGCGGGAGCCATGAGCAGTTCTTC
. TRBJ2-5 TRBV5-6 TRBD2 CASSLGLAGGPYQETQYF TGTGCCAGCAGCTTGGGACTAGCGGGAGGACCGTACCAAGAGACCCAGTACTTC
once TRBJ2-2 TRBV9 . CASSDTGELFF TGTGCCAGCAGCGACACCGGGGAGCTGTTTTTT
. TRBJ1-2 TRBV28 . CASSQRGLSPNGYTF TGTGCCAGCAGTCAACGGGGGCTATCCCCCAATGGCTACACCTTC
. TRBJ2-1 TRBV29-1 . CSVVAEYNEQFF TGCAGCGTTGTAGCAGAGTACAATGAGCAGTTCTTC
once TRBJ2-2 TRBV7-9 . CASSLVNRLANTGELFF TGTGCCAGCAGCTTAGTAAATCGGCTAGCGAACACCGGGGAGCTGTTTTTT
. TRBJ1-4 TRBV25-1 TRBD1 CASRFTGANEKLFF TGTGCCAGCAGGTTTACAGGGGCTAATGAAAAACTGTTTTTT
few TRBJ2-1 TRBV18 . CASSPDGGFPYNEQFF TGTGCCAGCTCACCCGATGGGGGTTTTCCCTACAATGAGCAGTTCTTC
. TRBJ2-1 TRBV4-1 . CASSPSGSYNEQFF TGCGCCAGCAGCCCTTCGGGCTCCTACAATGAGCAGTTCTTC
. TRBJ2-1 TRBV6-4 . CASSDIYRASGNEQFF TGTGCCAGCAGTGACATTTACAGGGCCAGTGGAAATGAGCAGTTCTTC